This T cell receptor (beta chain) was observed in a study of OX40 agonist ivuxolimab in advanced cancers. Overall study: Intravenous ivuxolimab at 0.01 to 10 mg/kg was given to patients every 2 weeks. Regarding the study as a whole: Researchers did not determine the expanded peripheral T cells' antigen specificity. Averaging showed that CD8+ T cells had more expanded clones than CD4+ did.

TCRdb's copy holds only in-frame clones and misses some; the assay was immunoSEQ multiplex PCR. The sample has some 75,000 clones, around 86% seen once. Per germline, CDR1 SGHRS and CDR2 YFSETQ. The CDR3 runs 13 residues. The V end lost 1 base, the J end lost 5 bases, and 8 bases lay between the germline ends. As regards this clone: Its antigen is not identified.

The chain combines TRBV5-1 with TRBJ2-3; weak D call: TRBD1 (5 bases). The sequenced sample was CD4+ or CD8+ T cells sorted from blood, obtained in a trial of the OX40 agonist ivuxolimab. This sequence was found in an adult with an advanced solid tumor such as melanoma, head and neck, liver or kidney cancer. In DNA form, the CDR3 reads TGCGCCAGCAGCTTGCGAAGGGGAGATACGCAGTATTTT. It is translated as CASSLRRGDTQYF.